This T cell receptor (beta chain) came from a study of spatial heterogeneity in lung cancer. Study observations and caveats: Relative to follow-up, resection was when ubiquitous expanded tumor TCRs appeared more in blood.

The V end lost 4 bases, the J end lost 7 bases, and 17 bases lay between the germline ends. The germline CDR1 and CDR2 sequences are SEHNR and FQNEAQ (reference sequence). The length of the CDR3 is 14 residues. Documented time point: sample taken at primary tumor resection. The study sequenced unsorted whole RNA from tumor, nontumor lung or frozen PBMC. This clonotype was seen ten or more times. Antigen specificity is unknown. TCR cDNA molecules each carried a unique molecular identifier. TCRdb passed the 5' RACE reads through MiXCR, listing each CDR3 protein once. The data contain about 45,000 distinct CDR3 sequences, around 11% of them seen just once; the ten biggest clones take up 35% to 45%.

The chain combines TRBV7-9 with TRBJ2-7; D is possibly TRBD1 (5 bases). The specimen comprised PBMCs, sampled at surgery. This receptor was taken from a female donor with early-stage non-small cell lung cancer. This CDR3 reads CASSSLSGAGEQYF. In DNA, the CDR3 is TGTGCCAGCAGCTCGCTTAGTGGGGCTGGGGAGCAGTACTTC.